The rows below give T cell receptor beta chains drawn from one sample of a study of immune evolution from preneoplasia to lung adenocarcinoma. Data came from immunoSEQ multiplex PCR; TCRdb stores just in-frame clones and leaves some out. The table lists around 10,000 clones, 79% of them singletons. The sample consisted of FFPE minimally invasive lung adenocarcinoma tissue. The source is an older donor with lung adenocarcinoma. Both conserved end residues are part of each CDR3. D genes are given only for firm matches. Expanded clones get a size class; other rows say once, few or many, or leave the size out.

j_call,d_call,clone_size,v_call,cdr3_nt,cdr3_aa
TRBJ2-1,NA,NA,TRBV11-1,TGTGCCAGCAGCCCACAAAACAATGAGCAGTTCTTC,CASSPQNNEQFF
TRBJ2-3,NA,NA,TRBV6-6,TGTGCCAGCAGTTACGACAGGACCACAGATACGCAGTATTTT,CASSYDRTTDTQYF
TRBJ2-7,TRBD1,once,TRBV6-7,TGTGCCCGTACCAGAGACAGGGATTACTACGAGCAGTACTTC,CARTRDRDYYEQYF
TRBJ2-3,TRBD1,NA,TRBV5-1,TGCGCCAGCAGCCGTGGGACAGGGGATAGCACAGATACGCAGTATTTT,CASSRGTGDSTDTQYF
TRBJ2-7,TRBD1,few,TRBV27,TGTGCCAGCAGCCCCGGGACAGAGATCTACGAGCAGTACTTC,CASSPGTEIYEQYF
TRBJ1-1,NA,NA,TRBV6-5,TGTGCCAGCCGGGGCCTGAACACTGAAGCTTTCTTT,CASRGLNTEAFF
TRBJ2-3,TRBD2,NA,TRBV4-1,TGCGCCAGCAGCCGCGTTAGCGGGAGTGGGACAGATACGCAGTATTTT,CASSRVSGSGTDTQYF
TRBJ1-5,NA,NA,TRBV13,TGTGCCAGCAGCTTACGGGACACTCCATTTTCACCCCAGCATTTT,CASSLRDTPFSPQHF
TRBJ1-1,NA,NA,TRBV11-2,TGTGCCAGCAGCTTAGACCTTGGAACCATGAACACTGAAGCTTTCTTT,CASSLDLGTMNTEAFF
TRBJ2-7,TRBD1,once,TRBV30,TGTGCCTGGACCCGACAGGGGTCCTCCTACGAGCAGTACTTC,CAWTRQGSSYEQYF
TRBJ1-4,TRBD1,few,TRBV5-1,TGCGCCAGCAGCTTGGGGACAGGCACCGTGAATGAAAAACTGTTTTTT,CASSLGTGTVNEKLFF
TRBJ2-3,NA,NA,TRBV4-2,TGTGCCAGCAGCCAGGAGCTCCGGGGCACAGATACGCAGTATTTT,CASSQELRGTDTQYF
TRBJ2-3,NA,NA,TRBV20-1,TGCAGTGCTAAATTTGATCATACGCAGTATTTT,CSAKFDHTQYF
TRBJ2-2,NA,NA,TRBV5-1,TGCGCCAGCAGCCCCCAATTGCCAGGGGACGTCGGGGAGCTGTTTTTT,CASSPQLPGDVGELFF
TRBJ2-3,NA,once,TRBV19,TGTGCCAGTAGTATAACAGGGAGGCCAGATACGCAGTATTTT,CASSITGRPDTQYF
TRBJ2-1,TRBD1,NA,TRBV9,TGTGCCAGCAGCGCCCGGGACAGACAATACAATGAGCAGTTCTTC,CASSARDRQYNEQFF
TRBJ2-7,NA,NA,TRBV23-1,TGCGCCAGCAGTCAACCCCCTTGGACAGTAACCTACGAGCAGTACTTC,CASSQPPWTVTYEQYF
TRBJ2-1,TRBD2,once,TRBV15,TGTGCCACCAGCAGAGATAGGGGACTAGCGGGGAACAATGAGCAGTTCTTC,CATSRDRGLAGNNEQFF
TRBJ1-1,TRBD1,few,TRBV15,TGTGCCACCAGTAACAGGGGCCCTACGACTGAAGCTTTCTTT,CATSNRGPTTEAFF
TRBJ1-4,TRBD1,NA,TRBV7-9,TGTGCCAGCAGCCTTGACAGGGGGTTAAATGAAAAACTGTTTTTT,CASSLDRGLNEKLFF
TRBJ1-5,NA,NA,TRBV6-6,TGTGCCAGCAGAGACTATAGCAATCAGCCCCAGCATTTT,CASRDYSNQPQHF
TRBJ2-1,TRBD2,NA,TRBV2,TGTGCCAGCAGTTATAGCGGGAGGGCCCCGTTCTTC,CASSYSGRAPFF
TRBJ1-2,NA,NA,TRBV5-5,TGTGCCAGCAACTCGGACGTCGGCTACACCTTC,CASNSDVGYTF
TRBJ2-3,NA,NA,TRBV6-1,TGTGCCAGCAGTGAACCCCCGATTAGCACAGATACGCAGTATTTT,CASSEPPISTDTQYF
TRBJ2-7,TRBD2,NA,TRBV25-1,TGTGCCAGCAGGGTCAGCGGGGGTGACTCCTACGAGCAGTACTTC,CASRVSGGDSYEQYF
TRBJ2-5,TRBD2,NA,TRBV5-4,TGTGCCAGCAGCTCTACGGAAGCGGGAGGAGAGACCCAGTACTTC,CASSSTEAGGETQYF
TRBJ1-4,NA,NA,TRBV18,TGTGCCAGCTCACCACCATCCTCAGGGGCTGAAAAACTGTTTTTT,CASSPPSSGAEKLFF
TRBJ2-7,NA,NA,TRBV10-3,TGTGCCATCACTGAGACTCCCACCGCGGGTCAGTACTTC,CAITETPTAGQYF
TRBJ1-5,NA,NA,TRBV19,TGTGCCACCTGCTCCGGGGCAGGTCGCGAAACCAGCAATCAGCCCCAGCATTTT,CATCSGAGRETSNQPQHF
TRBJ2-1,TRBD2,few,TRBV6-5,TGTGCCAGCAGGCTAACGGGACTATACAATGAGCAGTTCTTC,CASRLTGLYNEQFF
TRBJ2-6,TRBD1,NA,TRBV6-1,TGTGCCAGCAGTGAATCCGCCGACAGGGGAGAGTCTGGGGCCAACGTCCTGACTTTC,CASSESADRGESGANVLTF
TRBJ2-3,TRBD1,NA,TRBV29-1,TGCAGCGTTGGCCGGGACAGGGGAACGAGCACAGATACGCAGTATTTT,CSVGRDRGTSTDTQYF
TRBJ1-1,NA,NA,TRBV27,TGTGCCAGCAGTTTTTATGGGCAAAGGAACACTGAAGCTTTCTTT,CASSFYGQRNTEAFF
TRBJ2-1,NA,NA,TRBV27,TGTGCCAGCAGTCCACGCCGTTGGGGCTCCTACAATGAGCAGTTCTTC,CASSPRRWGSYNEQFF
TRBJ1-2,NA,NA,TRBV19,TGTGCCAGTAGTACCCAGCCCCGCAGGGGTGGAGGCTACACCTTC,CASSTQPRRGGGYTF
TRBJ1-5,NA,NA,TRBV28,TGTGCCAGCAGTTTAGGGCGGGGAGGACCCAATCAGCCCCAGCATTTT,CASSLGRGGPNQPQHF
TRBJ2-2,NA,NA,TRBV5-4,TGTGCCAGCAGCATACGCGACAGAAACACCGGGGAGCTGTTTTTT,CASSIRDRNTGELFF
TRBJ1-1,NA,NA,TRBV18,TGTGCCAGCTCACCGGAGCCGGAGAACACTGAAGCTTTCTTT,CASSPEPENTEAFF
TRBJ1-1,TRBD1,NA,TRBV6-1,TGTGCCAGCGATATTGACAGGGGGAACACTGAAGCTTTCTTT,CASDIDRGNTEAFF
TRBJ1-1,TRBD1,NA,TRBV10-2,TGCGCCAGCAGTAAGGACAGGGGTTTTGCCATGAACACTGAAGCTTTCTTT,CASSKDRGFAMNTEAFF
TRBJ2-5,TRBD1,NA,TRBV5-1,TGCGCCAGCAGCTTGGGGACAGGGGGCGTCCAGACCCAGTACTTC,CASSLGTGGVQTQYF
TRBJ1-5,NA,NA,TRBV28,TGTGCCAGCAGTTCCCTAGTTTGGGGACAAAACCAGCCCCAGCATTTT,CASSSLVWGQNQPQHF
TRBJ1-4,TRBD1,NA,TRBV18,TGTGCCAGCTCACAGGGGGCGAGAGAAAAACTGTTTTTT,CASSQGAREKLFF
TRBJ1-2,NA,few,TRBV13,TGTGCCAGCAGCCCTGACCCGTCGTATGGCTACACCTTC,CASSPDPSYGYTF
TRBJ1-4,NA,NA,TRBV30,TGTGCCTGGAGTCCACCCTCCCACGGCGATGAAAAACTGTTTTTT,CAWSPPSHGDEKLFF
TRBJ1-1,NA,few,TRBV28,TGTGCCAGCAGTGGGCCTGAAGCTTTCTTT,CASSGPEAFF
TRBJ2-4,NA,NA,TRBV11-2,TGTGCCAGCAGCTTAGGCGGGAAACAGTACTTC,CASSLGGKQYF
TRBJ2-1,TRBD2,NA,TRBV5-6,TGTGCCAGCAGCTTACCGACTAGCAGCATCTACAATGAGCAGTTCTTC,CASSLPTSSIYNEQFF
TRBJ2-3,TRBD2,NA,TRBV5-1,TGCGCCAGCGAACTAGCGGGAAGCACAGATACGCAGTATTTT,CASELAGSTDTQYF
TRBJ2-2,NA,NA,TRBV7-9,TGTGCCAGCAGTGGAGGGGCTTACACCGGGGAGCTGTTTTTT,CASSGGAYTGELFF
TRBJ2-2,TRBD1,few,TRBV7-9,TGTGCCAGCAGCCAGACAGGGAACGGGGAGCTGTTTTTT,CASSQTGNGELFF
TRBJ2-1,TRBD2,NA,TRBV5-1,TGCGCCAGCAGCACAACAACTAGCGGCACGGATGAGCAGTTCTTC,CASSTTTSGTDEQFF
TRBJ2-7,TRBD2,medium-sized,TRBV2,TGTGCCAGCAGGGGACTAGCGGGAGTAGAGCAGTACTTC,CASRGLAGVEQYF